This TCR beta chain originates from a study of T cell changes during pregnancy in multiple sclerosis. Germline CDR1 is SGHRS and CDR2 is YFSETQ. CDR3 size: 16 residues. With 4 bases removed from V and 1 base from J, the gap between germline ends came to 15 bases. Libraries were prepared by immunoSEQ multiplex PCR; TCRdb keeps only in-frame clonotypes and omits some of them. The sample holds roughly 100,000 clones, almost 95% seen once. The TCR originated in a female donor with multiple sclerosis, enrolled in a pregnancy study. The sequencing used peripheral blood, collected after pregnancy. The gene calls are TRBV5-1 and TRBJ2-1, with D maybe TRBD2 (6 bases). The CDR3 protein is CASSEPGLSSYNEQFF. The CDR3 DNA follows: TGCGCCAGCAGCGAACCGGGACTTTCTTCCTACAATGAGCAGTTCTTC.